The 24 T cell receptor beta chains listed next were all sequenced from one sample in a study of blood T cell repertoires in COVID-19. Generated by immunoSEQ multiplex PCR, the TCRdb table keeps only in-frame clones and is missing some. The data hold around 300,000 clones, with roughly 90% observed a single time. The specimen was PBMCs or T cells enriched from blood (not recorded which). All receptors come from a woman younger than 30 with acute COVID-19.

CDR3: CASRAASSYNEQFF. In nucleotides, the CDR3 is TGTGCCAGCAGGGCGGCAAGCTCCTACAATGAGCAGTTCTTC. The chain joins TRBV2 to TRBJ2-1; D unresolved. Germline CDR1 is SNHLY and CDR2 is FYNNEI. CDR3 length: 14 amino acids. V shed 6 bases and J shed 0 bases, with 9 bases lying between them.

The V gene is TRBV9, the J gene TRBJ2-5, with D maybe TRBD2 (6 bases). Per the germline V gene, CDR1 is SGDLS and CDR2 is YYNGEE. V shed 4 bases and J shed 5 bases, with 18 bases lying between them. This CDR3 has 15 residues. Written as DNA, the CDR3 is TGTGCCAGCAGCCCGCAGGTGGGAGGTCCGGAGACCCAGTACTTC. Translated: CASSPQVGGPETQYF.

The V and J genes are TRBV15 and TRBJ2-3, with D uncertain. CDR1 is LNHNV and CDR2 is YYDKDF in the germline V gene (reference sequence). This CDR3 is 15 amino acids long. Trimming shortened V by 0 bases and J by 2 bases, and 9 bases separated the two germline ends. In DNA form, the CDR3 reads TGTGCCACCAGCAGAGAAGACAACCCCACAGATACGCAGTATTTT. Translating gives CATSREDNPTDTQYF.

The V gene is TRBV12-3 or TRBV12-4, the J gene TRBJ2-2; 8 nucleotides match TRBD2. V was pared by 7 bases and J by 3 bases, with 1 base of the junction left unmatched. CDR3 size: 13 residues. The CDR3 here is CASTGRDTGELFF. CDR3 nucleotides: TGTGCCAGCACCGGGAGGGACACCGGGGAGCTGTTTTTT.

A remark on this clone: Other DNA sequences within the sample encode an identical CDR3. This chain connects TRBV9 to TRBJ2-5; possible D gene TRBD1, 6 bases. CDR3 length: 13 amino acids. Trimming stripped 3 bases from V and 2 bases from J, with 8 bases between. Germline lookup yields CDR1 SGDLS and CDR2 YYNGEE. This CDR3 is CASSAGQQETQYF. CDR3 DNA sequence: TGTGCCAGCAGCGCCGGACAGCAAGAGACCCAGTACTTC. Full variable domain (missing parts from reference TRBV9 and TRBJ2-5): DSGVTQTPKHLITATGQRVTLRCSPRSGDLSVYWYQQSLDQGLQFLIQYYNGEERAKGNILERFSAQQFPDLHSELNLSSLELGDSALYFCASSAGQQETQYFGPGTRLLVL.

V and J are TRBV28 and TRBJ2-3; tentatively, D is TRBD2 (6 bases). V lost 10 bases to trimming and J lost 0 bases, with 20 bases between them. Germline V gives CDR1 MDHEN, CDR2 SYDVKM. The CDR3 totals 16 residues. CDR3 DNA sequence: TGTGCCACCCCACCAAACGGGGACTCTAGCACAGATACGCAGTATTTT. Translated, it gives CATPPNGDSSTDTQYF.

This clone has a handful of counts. V is TRBV4-1 and J is TRBJ2-7; no reliable D call. Germline CDR1 is MGHRA and CDR2 is YSYEKL. The CDR3 spans 15 residues. V lost 0 bases and J 5 bases, leaving 14 bases between the germline ends. CDR3 sequence reads: CASSQDLFRANEQYF. Here the CDR3 DNA reads TGCGCCAGCAGCCAAGATCTGTTTAGAGCCAACGAGCAGTACTTC.

This chain connects TRBV5-1 to TRBJ1-2; 9 positions agree with TRBD1. Germline V gene lookup returns CDR1 SGHRS and CDR2 YFSETQ. CDR3 length: 14 residues. The V and J ends lost 2 bases and 8 bases, in that order; junction bases with no gene match: 7. CDR3 nucleotides: TGCGCCAGCAGCTTAGGTACAGGGGGCGCAGGCTACACCTTC. As protein: CASSLGTGGAGYTF. The whole variable domain, filled in from reference TRBV5-1 and TRBJ1-2, reads KAGVTQTPRYLIKTRGQQVTLSCSPISGHRSVSWYQQTPGQGLQFLFEYFSETQRNKGNFPGRFSGRQFSNSRSEMNVSTLELGDSALYLCASSLGTGGAGYTFGSGTRLTVV.

The chain joins TRBV3-1 (or the pseudogene TRBV3-2) to TRBJ2-7; a weak D match, TRBD1 (6 bases). V was pared by 3 bases and J by 4 bases, with 10 bases between. CDR3 length: 13 amino acids. Germline V gene lookup returns CDR1 LGHDT and CDR2 YNNKEL (reference sequence). The DNA for the CDR3 is TGTGCCAGCAGCCACCTACAGGGATACGAGCAGTACTTC. Its translation: CASSHLQGYEQYF.

The chain employs TRBV19 and TRBJ2-3, with 7 bases aligning to TRBD1. The CDR3 has 15 residues. From germline, CDR1 is LNHDA and CDR2 SQIVND (reference sequence). The J segment lost 3 bases and the V segment lost 2 bases, leaving 5 bases of the junction unmatched. The CDR3 coding sequence is TGTGCCAGTAGTATAACCGGGACAGCGACAGATACGCAGTATTTT. As protein: CASSITGTATDTQYF.

The V and J genes are TRBV27 and TRBJ2-1, with TRBD1 as a possible D gene (5 bases). The V end was cut by 3 bases, the J end by 3 bases, with 9 bases between. This CDR3 comprises 14 residues. Germline values: CDR1 MNHEY, CDR2 SMNVEV (reference sequence). CDR3 in amino acids: CASSFLGDYNEQFF. In DNA, the CDR3 is TGTGCCAGCAGTTTTCTAGGGGACTACAATGAGCAGTTCTTC.

This clone was found a few times. The chain uses TRBV5-1 and TRBJ2-1; D gene unclear. CDR1 is SGHRS, CDR2 YFSETQ, per germline. This CDR3 comprises 13 residues. Trimming stripped 0 bases from V and 10 bases from J, with 11 bases between. The CDR3 reads CASSLVVAGEQFF. The CDR3 DNA is TGCGCCAGCAGCTTGGTGGTAGCCGGGGAGCAGTTCTTC.

The V and J genes are TRBV11-1 and TRBJ1-1, with 7 bases matching TRBD1. The CDR3 runs 16 residues. From germline, CDR1 is SGHAT and CDR2 FQDESV (reference sequence). V shed 3 bases and J 4 bases; nucleotides not matched to a gene: 11. This CDR3 is CASSLPNRNRGTEAFF. Here the CDR3 DNA reads TGTGCCAGCAGCTTGCCAAACCGTAACAGGGGCACTGAAGCTTTCTTT.

The chain couples TRBV6-5 to TRBJ2-7; weak D call: TRBD2 (6 bases). The CDR3 length is 13 residues. The germline CDR1 and CDR2 sequences are MNHEY and SVGAGI. Trimming left V 5 bases short and J 4 bases short, with 12 bases between. The CDR3 region has the DNA TGTGCCAGCAGTCCCGGGACTCCATACGAGCAGTACTTC. It yields the protein CASSPGTPYEQYF.

This chain connects TRBV30 to TRBJ1-2; 9 bases map to TRBD1. The CDR3 runs to 14 residues. V lost 3 bases, J lost 14 bases, and 16 bases stayed unmatched. The V gene's germline CDR1 is GTSNPN and CDR2 SVGIG (reference sequence). The CDR3 nucleotides read TGTGCCTGGAGCCAGCATGCGACAGGGGGTTCGCCGACCTTC. Its translation: CAWSQHATGGSPTF.

The chain carries TRBV27 and TRBJ1-2; 9 bases align to TRBD1. CDR1 and CDR2 (germline): MNHEY, SMNVEV (reference sequence). The CDR3 has 14 residues. The trim removed 7 bases at V and 0 bases at J, leaving 3 bases unmatched. Here the CDR3 reads CASTRTGANYGYTF. The DNA of the CDR3 is TGTGCCAGCACCCGGACAGGGGCTAACTATGGCTACACCTTC.

The gene calls are TRBV28 and TRBJ1-1; 7 bases match TRBD1. The V gene's germline CDR1 is MDHEN and CDR2 SYDVKM. The V gene end was trimmed by 6 bases and the J gene end by 3 bases; junction bases not matched to a gene: 4. This CDR3 has 13 amino acids. CDR3 bases: TGTGCCAGCAGCCAACAGGGGTACACTGAAGCTTTCTTT. This encodes CASSQQGYTEAFF.

The table lists this clone with a count of one. V gene TRBV9 combines with J gene TRBJ1-5, with 8 bases matching TRBD1. V shed 4 bases, J shed 4 bases, and the junction held 7 bases outside the gene matches. Germline V gives CDR1 SGDLS, CDR2 YYNGEE. The CDR3 consists of 15 residues. The CDR3 is CASSSSGTGNQPQHF. In DNA, the CDR3 is TGTGCCAGCAGCTCTTCCGGGACAGGTAATCAGCCCCAGCATTTT.

The V call is TRBV10-3, the J call TRBJ1-1; 7 bases agree with TRBD1. After removal of 6 bases from V and 0 bases from J, the junction contained 4 bases not matched to a gene. Germline V lookup: CDR1 ENHRY, CDR2 SYGVKD. The length of the CDR3 is 14 residues. DNA for the CDR3: TGTGCCATCAGAGGGGACAGCATGAACACTGAAGCTTTCTTT. It is translated as CAIRGDSMNTEAFF.

Only one count was recorded for this clone. The gene calls are TRBV18 and TRBJ1-5; D remains ambiguous. There are 13 residues in the CDR3. V gave up 3 bases and J gave up 2 bases, with 5 bases separating them. From germline, CDR1 is KGHSH and CDR2 LQKENI. The CDR3 sequence: CASSPSGNQPQHF. The CDR3 DNA sequence: TGTGCCAGCTCACCGAGCGGCAATCAGCCCCAGCATTTT. The complete variable domain, with remaining parts taken from reference TRBV18 and TRBJ1-5, reads NAGVMQNPRHLVRRRGQEARLRCSPMKGHSHVYWYRQLPEEGLKFMVYLQKENIIDESGMPKERFSAEFPKEGPSILRIQQVVRGDSAAYFCASSPSGNQPQHFGDGTRLSIL.

The genes are TRBV18 and TRBJ2-3; TRBD2 might be the D (5 bases). Trimming took 5 bases from V and 6 from J, leaving 9 bases between them. This CDR3 has 12 amino acids. The V gene's germline CDR1 is KGHSH and CDR2 LQKENI. The CDR3 here is CASSFGGDTQYF. CDR3 nucleotides: TGTGCCAGCTCATTCGGAGGCGATACGCAGTATTTT.

The chain links TRBV6-2 or TRBV6-3 to TRBJ2-1; D may be TRBD2 (5 bases). The V end was cut by 2 bases, the J end by 7 bases, with 18 bases between. The CDR3 spans 16 residues. Germline V gives CDR1 MNHEY, CDR2 SVGEGT. CDR3 sequence: CASSYPLPRALNEQFF. Here the CDR3 DNA reads TGTGCCAGCAGTTACCCACTACCGAGGGCCCTAAATGAGCAGTTCTTC.

The chain recombines TRBV10-3 with TRBJ2-1; no clear D gene. Germline CDR1 ENHRY, CDR2 SYGVKD. Trimming took 2 bases from V and 5 from J, leaving 4 bases between them. This CDR3 region has 12 residues. The CDR3 sequence: CAISEINNEQFF. The CDR3 DNA sequence: TGTGCCATCAGTGAGATCAACAATGAGCAGTTCTTC.

The chain links TRBV7-9 to TRBJ2-2, with 7 bases fitting TRBD1. CDR3 length: 15 amino acids. Losses at the gene ends were 5 bases for V and 5 bases for J; bases not matched to a gene: 8. CDR1 and CDR2 (germline): SEHNR, FQNEAQ (reference sequence). The CDR3 spells CASSPGDRATGELFF. CDR3 DNA: TGTGCCAGCAGCCCAGGCGACAGGGCAACCGGGGAGCTGTTTTTT.